The 15 T cell receptor beta chains in this list originate from one sample, sequenced in a study of T cell repertoires in cytomegalovirus infection. TCRdb reanalysed the reads using MiXCR and keeps one entry per CDR3 protein. The sample holds about 740,000 distinct CDR3 sequences, 35% to 45% seen once. Specimen: PBMCs. The receptors derive from a human donor in good health (CMV status not recorded). Some clones in this sample may be carry-over from other donors' samples.

The chain couples TRBV15 to TRBJ1-5, with a weak D call TRBD1 (5 bases). V lost 3 bases and J lost 2, with 14 bases in between. This CDR3 contains 16 residues. Per the germline V gene, CDR1 is LNHNV and CDR2 is YYDKDF (reference sequence). CDR3: CATSSRPVGGNQPQHF. The CDR3 DNA follows: TGTGCCACCAGCAGTCGGCCCGTGGGGGGCAATCAGCCCCAGCATTTT.

V usage is TRBV29-1 and J usage is TRBJ1-5, with 8 bases aligning to TRBD1. There are 14 residues in the CDR3. With 4 bases clipped from V and 6 bases from J, the junction kept 8 bases outside the gene matches. Germline CDR1 and CDR2: SQVTM and ANQGSEA. CDR3 bases: TGCAGCGTTGTCCAGGGGGCCGAGGGTCAGCCCCAGCATTTT. Translation: CSVVQGAEGQPQHF.

CDR3 protein: CASSLTGRGGSYEQYF. The CDR3 coding sequence is TGTGCCAGCAGCCTCACAGGCAGGGGTGGATCCTACGAGCAGTACTTC. The rearrangement joins TRBV7-9 to TRBJ2-7; a weak D match, TRBD1 (6 bases). The CDR3 runs 16 residues. Deletions cut 5 bases from V and 1 base from J, with 18 bases between. Per the germline V gene, CDR1 is SEHNR and CDR2 is FQNEAQ (reference sequence). The whole variable domain, filled in from reference TRBV7-9 and TRBJ2-7, reads DTGVSQNPRHKITKRGQNVTFRCDPISEHNRLYWYRQTLGQGPEFLTYFQNEAQLEKSRLLSDRFSAERPKGSFSTLEIQRTEQGDSAMYLCASSLTGRGGSYEQYFGPGTRLTVT.

This clonotype was observed a handful of times. V is TRBV5-1 and J is TRBJ2-4; D may be TRBD2 (5 bases). The ends were cut back, 0 bases at V and 1 base at J, with 11 bases in the middle. The CDR3 runs 16 residues. Germline CDR1 reads SGHRS; CDR2 reads YFSETQ. The CDR3 sequence is CASSLERDLAKNIQYF. The CDR3 nucleotides read TGCGCCAGCAGCTTGGAGAGGGATCTGGCCAAAAACATTCAGTACTTC.

This chain links TRBV7-9 with TRBJ1-4, with D perhaps matching TRBD1 (6 bases). Germline-derived CDR1 and CDR2 are SEHNR and FQNEAQ (reference sequence). V shed 2 bases and J shed 8 bases, with 15 bases lying between them. This CDR3 region has 15 residues. This CDR3 is CASSLTQGLWEKLFF. As DNA, the CDR3 is TGTGCCAGCAGCTTAACACAGGGCCTATGGGAAAAACTGTTTTTT.

This clonotype showed up just a few times. The chain links TRBV20-1 to TRBJ2-2; possibly TRBD1 for D (6 bases). V was cut by 6 bases and J by 9 bases, with 26 bases left in between. CDR1 and CDR2 from the germline V gene are DFQATT and SNEGSKA (reference sequence). The CDR3 length is 16 residues. CDR3 region: CSAHPFTGLAPRELFF. Here the CDR3 DNA reads TGCAGTGCCCACCCTTTCACAGGGCTGGCACCAAGGGAGCTGTTTTTT.

The table lists this clonotype with a few counts. The chain links TRBV6-2 or TRBV6-3 to TRBJ1-1; D is perhaps TRBD1 (5 bases). Germline V gene sequence: CDR1 MNHEY, CDR2 SVGEGT. Trimming left V 11 bases short and J 5 bases short, with 18 bases between. The length of the CDR3 is 13 residues. The CDR3 is CAARWDVRTEAFF. For the CDR3, the DNA is TGTGCCGCAAGATGGGACGTAAGGACTGAAGCTTTCTTT.

This chain links TRBV18 with TRBJ2-7; weak D call: TRBD2 (5 bases). Trimming removed 2 bases at V and 5 bases at J, with 13 bases between. CDR3 length: 14 amino acids. CDR1 is KGHSH, CDR2 LQKENI, per germline. CDR3: CASSPKSASNEQYF. The DNA for the CDR3 is TGTGCCAGCTCACCAAAGTCCGCTAGCAACGAGCAGTACTTC.

This clonotype was counted a few times. The chain employs TRBV6-1 and TRBJ2-7; D call uncertain. Germline-derived CDR1 and CDR2 are MNHNS and SASEGT. Trimming took off 5 bases at V and 1 base at J, with 9 bases between the two ends. This CDR3 is built from 13 residues. CDR3 loop: CASSYVFSYEQYF. The CDR3 DNA follows: TGTGCCAGCAGTTATGTCTTTTCCTACGAGCAGTACTTC.

J is TRBJ2-2 and V is TRBV14, with 7 positions matching TRBD2. The CDR3 runs to 18 residues. The ends lost 4 bases at V and 0 bases at J; junction bases unmatched: 11. Germline loops: CDR1 SGHDN, CDR2 FVKESK. CDR3 sequence reads: CASSRRRGTFSNTGELFF. Here the CDR3 DNA reads TGTGCCAGCAGCCGCCGGCGGGGGACCTTTTCGAACACCGGGGAGCTGTTTTTT.

The gene calls are TRBV6-2 or TRBV6-3 and TRBJ2-7; D uncertain. The CDR3 contains 12 residues. The germline V gene encodes CDR1 MNHEY and CDR2 SVGEGT. V lost 6 bases, J lost 5 bases, and 11 bases lay in between. CDR3 nucleotide sequence: TGTGCCAGCAGGACCAATAGCAACGAGCAGTACTTC. This codes for CASRTNSNEQYF.

This clonotype showed up many times. The chain employs TRBV7-2 and TRBJ1-1; D gene unclear. The CDR3 has 14 amino acids. Germline V gene data show CDR1 as SGHTA and CDR2 as FQGNSA. V was cut by 2 bases and J by 1 base, with 8 bases left in between. The DNA of the CDR3 is TGTGCCAGCAGCTTAATGATGGGGAACACTGAAGCTTTCTTT. Translated, it gives CASSLMMGNTEAFF. Looking up the rest from reference TRBV7-2 and TRBJ1-1 gives the full variable domain: GAGVSQSPSNKVTEKGKDVELRCDPISGHTALYWYRQSLGQGLEFLIYFQGNSAPDKSGLPSDRFSAERTGGSVSTLTIQRTQQEDSAVYLCASSLMMGNTEAFFGQGTRLTVV.

This clonotype turned up a few times. V and J are TRBV12-3 or TRBV12-4 and TRBJ2-7, with 8 bases identical to TRBD2. J gave up 2 bases and V 3 bases, and 15 bases lay outside the gene matches. CDR3 size: 18 residues. CDR3 sequence (DNA): TGTGCCAGCAGTTTGTCCCGAGGAGTAGCGGGAAAGCCCTACGAGCAGTACTTC. This sequence encodes CASSLSRGVAGKPYEQYF.

V gene TRBV11-3 combines with J gene TRBJ2-1, with 8 nucleotides matching TRBD2. Trimming took 5 bases from V and 4 from J; bases not matched to a gene: 10. The CDR3 length is 16 residues. Germline V gene sequence: CDR1 SGHNT, CDR2 YENEEA. CDR3 coding DNA: TGTGCCAGCAGCGAGGGACTAGGCCGTGGATACAATGAGCAGTTCTTC. This encodes CASSEGLGRGYNEQFF.

V and J are TRBV12-3 or TRBV12-4 and TRBJ1-5; D ambiguous. V shed 5 bases and J shed 4 bases, with 21 bases lying between them. The CDR3 runs to 17 residues. DNA of the CDR3: TGTGCCAGCAGTGTTGCCGGTGGCAGTCCTACGAATCAGCCCCAGCATTTT. This encodes CASSVAGGSPTNQPQHF.